Detailed here is one TCR beta chain. Antigen: not known. This entry is derived from a study of cytomegalovirus exposure and HLA in healthy donors. The study's findings and limits: The majority of TCR sequences were rare, yet some public TCRs appeared in many donors. Cytomegalovirus association was listed for approximately 160 TCR beta chains.

Profiling relied on immunoSEQ multiplex PCR, and the TCRdb table lists in-frame clones only, not all of them. The sample carries tens of thousands of clones, just over 90% recorded once. Germline V lookup: CDR1 MGHDK, CDR2 SYGVNS. This CDR3 is built from 11 residues. V shed 5 bases and J shed 3 bases, with 4 bases lying between them. The specimen was PBMCs. This TCR was recovered from a man between 25 and 39 years old in good health and CMV-seronegative. The rearrangement uses TRBV25-1 and TRBJ1-1; no definite D call. CDR3 DNA sequence: TGTGCCAGCAGTACACACACTGAAGCTTTCTTT. Translated, it gives CASSTHTEAFF.